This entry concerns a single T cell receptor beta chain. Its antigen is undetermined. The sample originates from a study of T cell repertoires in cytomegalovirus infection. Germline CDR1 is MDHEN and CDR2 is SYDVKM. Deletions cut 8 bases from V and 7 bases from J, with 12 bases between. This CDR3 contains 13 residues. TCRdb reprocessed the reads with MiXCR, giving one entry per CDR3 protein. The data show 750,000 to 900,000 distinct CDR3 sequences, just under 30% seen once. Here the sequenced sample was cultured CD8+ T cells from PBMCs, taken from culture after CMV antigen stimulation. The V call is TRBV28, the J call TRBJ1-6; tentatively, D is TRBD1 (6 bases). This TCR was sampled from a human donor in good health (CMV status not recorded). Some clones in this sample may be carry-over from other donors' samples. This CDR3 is CASGERGNSPLHF. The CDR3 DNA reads TGTGCCAGCGGGGAGAGGGGGAATTCACCCCTCCACTTT.